This TCR beta chain was recovered during a study of cytomegalovirus exposure and HLA in healthy donors. On the study more broadly: Approximately 85 million unique TCRs from HLA-typed donors were held in an early release of data.

PCR involved 60 Vbeta and 13 Jbeta primers. The data were produced by immunoSEQ multiplex PCR, yet TCRdb's version contains in-frame clones alone and is incomplete. The sample shows 150,000 or so clones, roughly four fifths of them seen only once. The study, taken as a whole, reports: One cluster of highly shared sequence variants probably arose as a sequencing artifact.

About this clone itself: Its antigen is currently unknown.

The source is a man in his forties in good health and CMV-seronegative. Specimen: PBMCs.

Written as DNA, the CDR3 is TGTGCCACCGGGTCACGGTTAGACCAACGCACGGGGGGAGCCAACGTCCTGACTTTC. Residues: CATGSRLDQRTGGANVLTF. The chain employs TRBV19 and TRBJ2-6; 7 positions match TRBD2. V lost 10 bases to trimming and J lost 7 bases; unmatched junction nucleotides: 25. The CDR3 totals 19 residues. CDR1 is LNHDA, CDR2 SQIVND, per germline (reference sequence).